The clone carrying this T cell receptor (beta chain) showed up just a few times. 13 Jbeta primers and 60 Vbeta primers were used for the PCR. Clones were read by immunoSEQ multiplex PCR, and TCRdb kept only the in-frame ones, dropping some. There are under 200,000 clones in the sample; 75% to 90% occur only once, and 2.3% lies in the top ten. The V gene end was trimmed by 6 bases and the J gene end by 2 bases; junction bases not matched to a gene: 5. Looked up from germline, CDR1 is LNHDA and CDR2 is SQIVND (reference sequence). The CDR3 is made up of 15 amino acids. The data stem from a study of cytomegalovirus exposure and HLA in healthy donors.

This sequence originates from a male donor in good health and CMV-seronegative. Specimen: PBMCs. The gene calls are TRBV19 and TRBJ1-5; TRBD1 matches 9 bases. The CDR3 here is CASRNTGGRNQPQHF. The CDR3 DNA is TGTGCCAGTAGAAATACAGGGGGCCGCAATCAGCCCCAGCATTTT.